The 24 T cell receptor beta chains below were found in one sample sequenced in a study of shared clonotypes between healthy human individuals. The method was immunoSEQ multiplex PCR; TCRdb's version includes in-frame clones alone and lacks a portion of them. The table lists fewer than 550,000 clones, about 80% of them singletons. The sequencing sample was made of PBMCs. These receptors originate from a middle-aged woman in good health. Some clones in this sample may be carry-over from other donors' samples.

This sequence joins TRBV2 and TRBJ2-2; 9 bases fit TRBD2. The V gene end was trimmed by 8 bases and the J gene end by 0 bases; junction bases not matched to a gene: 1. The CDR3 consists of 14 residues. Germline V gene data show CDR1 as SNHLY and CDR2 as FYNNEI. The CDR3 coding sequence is TGTGCCAGCGCTAGCGGGACGAACACCGGGGAGCTGTTTTTT. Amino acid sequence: CASASGTNTGELFF. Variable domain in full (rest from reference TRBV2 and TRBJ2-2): EPEVTQTPSHQVTQMGQEVILRCVPISNHLYFYWYRQILGQKVEFLVSFYNNEISEKSEIFDDQFSVERPDGSNFTLKIRSTKLEDSAMYFCASASGTNTGELFFGEGSRLTVL.

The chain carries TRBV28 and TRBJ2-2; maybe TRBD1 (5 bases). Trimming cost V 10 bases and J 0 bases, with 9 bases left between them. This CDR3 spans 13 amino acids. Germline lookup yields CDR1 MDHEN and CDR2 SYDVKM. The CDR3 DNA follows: TGTGCCACCTGGACAACGAACACCGGGGAGCTGTTTTTT. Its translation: CATWTTNTGELFF.

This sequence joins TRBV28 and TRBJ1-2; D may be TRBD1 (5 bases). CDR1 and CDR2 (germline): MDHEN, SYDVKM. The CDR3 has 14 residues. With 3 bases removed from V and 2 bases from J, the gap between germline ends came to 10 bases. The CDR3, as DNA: TGTGCCAGCAGTTTCGGGGGGATGAACTATGGCTACACCTTC. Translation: CASSFGGMNYGYTF.

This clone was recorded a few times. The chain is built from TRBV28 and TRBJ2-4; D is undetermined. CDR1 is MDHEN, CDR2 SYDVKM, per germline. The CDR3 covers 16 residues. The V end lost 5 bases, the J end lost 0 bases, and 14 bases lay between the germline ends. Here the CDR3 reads CASSTPGSLAKNIQYF. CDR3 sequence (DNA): TGTGCCAGCAGTACCCCAGGATCCCTAGCCAAAAACATTCAGTACTTC.

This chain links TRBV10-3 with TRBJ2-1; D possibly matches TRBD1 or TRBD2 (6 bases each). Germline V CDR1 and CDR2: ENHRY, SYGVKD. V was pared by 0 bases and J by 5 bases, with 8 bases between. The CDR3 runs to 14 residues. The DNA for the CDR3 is TGTGCCATCAGTGAGTCGAGGGGGGACAATGAGCAGTTCTTC. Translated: CAISESRGDNEQFF.

Here the CDR3 reads CASSFNRGRAGNEQFF. DNA of the CDR3: TGTGCCAGTAGTTTCAACAGGGGGCGGGCAGGGAATGAGCAGTTCTTC. The V and J genes are TRBV19 and TRBJ2-1; TRBD1 agrees at 9 bases. This CDR3 is built from 16 residues. Trimming at V came to 5 bases and at J to 7 bases, leaving 12 bases not matched to a gene. Germline V lookup: CDR1 LNHDA, CDR2 SQIVND (reference sequence).

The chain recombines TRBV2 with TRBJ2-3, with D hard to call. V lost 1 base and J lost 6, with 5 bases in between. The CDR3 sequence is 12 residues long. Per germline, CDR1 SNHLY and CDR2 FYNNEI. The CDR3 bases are TGTGCCAGCAGTGAAGTGCGGGATACGCAGTATTTT. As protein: CASSEVRDTQYF.

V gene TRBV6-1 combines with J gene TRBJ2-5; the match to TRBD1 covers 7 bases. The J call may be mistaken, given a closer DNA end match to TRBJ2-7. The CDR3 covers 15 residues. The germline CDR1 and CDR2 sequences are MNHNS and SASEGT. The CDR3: CASSVGTANTYEQYF. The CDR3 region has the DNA TGTGCCAGCAGTGTAGGGACAGCTAACACCTACGAGCAGTACTTC.

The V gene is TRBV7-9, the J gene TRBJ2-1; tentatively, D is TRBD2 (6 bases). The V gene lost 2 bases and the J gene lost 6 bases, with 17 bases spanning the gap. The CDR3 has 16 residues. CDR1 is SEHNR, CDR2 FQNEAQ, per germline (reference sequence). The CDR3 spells CASSLPGRLGSNEQFF. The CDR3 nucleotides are TGTGCCAGCAGCTTACCCGGGAGACTAGGAAGCAATGAGCAGTTCTTC.

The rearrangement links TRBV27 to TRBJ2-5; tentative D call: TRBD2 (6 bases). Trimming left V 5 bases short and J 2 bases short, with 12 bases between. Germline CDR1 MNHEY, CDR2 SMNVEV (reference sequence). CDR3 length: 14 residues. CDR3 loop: CASSPHGGQETQYF. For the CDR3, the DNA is TGTGCCAGCAGTCCCCACGGAGGGCAAGAGACCCAGTACTTC.

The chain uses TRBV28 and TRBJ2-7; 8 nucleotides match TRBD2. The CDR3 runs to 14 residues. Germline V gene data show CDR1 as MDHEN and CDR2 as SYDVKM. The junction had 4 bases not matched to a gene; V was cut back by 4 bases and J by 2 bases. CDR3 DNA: TGTGCCAGCAGTTCCACTAGCGGAGCCTACGAGCAGTACTTC. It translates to CASSSTSGAYEQYF.

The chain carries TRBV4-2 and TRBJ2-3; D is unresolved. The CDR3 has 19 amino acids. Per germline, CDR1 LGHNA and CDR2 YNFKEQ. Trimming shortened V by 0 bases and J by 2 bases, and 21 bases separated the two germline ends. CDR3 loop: CASSQDVPHLAVHTDTQYF. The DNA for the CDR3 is TGTGCCAGCAGCCAAGATGTTCCGCATTTGGCCGTCCACACAGATACGCAGTATTTT.

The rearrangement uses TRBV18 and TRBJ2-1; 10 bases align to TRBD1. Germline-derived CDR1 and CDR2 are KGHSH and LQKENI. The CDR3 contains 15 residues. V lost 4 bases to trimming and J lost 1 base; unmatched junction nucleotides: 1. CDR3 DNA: TGTGCCAGCTCACAGGGACAGGGGTCCTACAATGAGCAGTTCTTC. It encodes CASSQGQGSYNEQFF.

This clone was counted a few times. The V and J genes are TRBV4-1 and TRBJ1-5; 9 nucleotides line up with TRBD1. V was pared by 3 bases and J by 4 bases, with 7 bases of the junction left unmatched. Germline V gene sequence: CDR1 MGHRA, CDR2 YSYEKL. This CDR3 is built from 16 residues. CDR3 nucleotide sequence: TGCGCCAGCAGCCAGGGGACAGGGAGACCTAATCAGCCCCAGCATTTT. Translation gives CASSQGTGRPNQPQHF.

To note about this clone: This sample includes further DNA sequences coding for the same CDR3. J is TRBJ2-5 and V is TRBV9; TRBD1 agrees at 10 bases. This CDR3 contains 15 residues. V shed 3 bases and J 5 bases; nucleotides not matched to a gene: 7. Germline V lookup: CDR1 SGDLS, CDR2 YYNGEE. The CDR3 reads CASSARQGAWETQYF. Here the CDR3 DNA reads TGTGCCAGCAGCGCTCGACAGGGGGCCTGGGAGACCCAGTACTTC.

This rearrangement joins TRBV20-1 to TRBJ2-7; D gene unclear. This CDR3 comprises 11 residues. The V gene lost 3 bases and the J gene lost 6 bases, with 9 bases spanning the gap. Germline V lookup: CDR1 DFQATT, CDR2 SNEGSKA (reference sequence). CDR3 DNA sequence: TGCAGTGCTAGCGCAGCGCTCGAGCAGTACTTC. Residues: CSASAALEQYF.

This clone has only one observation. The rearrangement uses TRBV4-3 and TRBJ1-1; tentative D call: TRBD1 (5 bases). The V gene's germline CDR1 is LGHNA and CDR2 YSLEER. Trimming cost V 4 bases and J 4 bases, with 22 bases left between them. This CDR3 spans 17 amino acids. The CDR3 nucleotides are TGCGCCAGCAGCCGGCGCGCTGCAGGGACCCGCGGCACTGAAGCTTTCTTT. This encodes CASSRRAAGTRGTEAFF.

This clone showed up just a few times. CDR3 sequence (DNA): TGCGCCAGCAGCTTTATAGGGACAGGGGAGAACTATGGCTACACCTTC. Its translation: CASSFIGTGENYGYTF. The chain uses TRBV5-1 and TRBJ1-2, with 10 bases matching TRBD1. Germline-derived CDR1 and CDR2 are SGHRS and YFSETQ. The V and J ends lost 2 bases and 2 bases, in that order; junction bases with no gene match: 6. This CDR3 spans 16 amino acids.

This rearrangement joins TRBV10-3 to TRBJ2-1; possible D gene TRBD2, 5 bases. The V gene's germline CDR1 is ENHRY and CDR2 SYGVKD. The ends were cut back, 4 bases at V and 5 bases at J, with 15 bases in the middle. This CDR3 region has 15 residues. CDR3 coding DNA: TGTGCCATCAGTGGCTGGGGAGATGGTAACAATGAGCAGTTCTTC. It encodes CAISGWGDGNNEQFF.

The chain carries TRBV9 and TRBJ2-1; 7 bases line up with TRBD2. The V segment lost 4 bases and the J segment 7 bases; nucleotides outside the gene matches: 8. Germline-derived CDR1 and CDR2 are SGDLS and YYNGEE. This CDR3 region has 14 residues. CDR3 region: CASSRGLVGNEQFF. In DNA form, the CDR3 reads TGTGCCAGCAGCCGCGGACTAGTGGGGAATGAGCAGTTCTTC.

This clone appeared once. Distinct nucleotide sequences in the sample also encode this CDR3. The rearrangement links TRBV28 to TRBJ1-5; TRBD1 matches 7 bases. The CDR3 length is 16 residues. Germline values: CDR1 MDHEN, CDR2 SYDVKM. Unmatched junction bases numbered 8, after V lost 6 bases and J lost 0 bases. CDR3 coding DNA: TGTGCCAGCAGCACCGGGACAGCTTATAGCAATCAGCCCCAGCATTTT. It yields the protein CASSTGTAYSNQPQHF.

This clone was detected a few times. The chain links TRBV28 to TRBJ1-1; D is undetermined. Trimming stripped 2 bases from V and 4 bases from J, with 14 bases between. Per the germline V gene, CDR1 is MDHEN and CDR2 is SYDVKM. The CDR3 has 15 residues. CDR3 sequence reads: CASSLRISWGTEAFF. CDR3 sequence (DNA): TGTGCCAGCAGTTTACGGATCTCCTGGGGCACTGAAGCTTTCTTT.

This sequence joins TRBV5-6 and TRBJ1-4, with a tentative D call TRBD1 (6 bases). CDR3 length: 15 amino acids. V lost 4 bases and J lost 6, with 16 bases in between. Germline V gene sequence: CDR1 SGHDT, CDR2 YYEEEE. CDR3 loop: CASSKGGGPYEKLFF. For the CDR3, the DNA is TGTGCCAGCAGCAAGGGCGGGGGGCCGTATGAAAAACTGTTTTTT. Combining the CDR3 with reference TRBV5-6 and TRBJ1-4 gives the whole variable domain DAGVTQSPTHLIKTRGQQVTLRCSPKSGHDTVSWYQQALGQGPQFIFQYYEEEERQRGNFPDRFSGHQFPNYSSELNVNALLLGDSALYLCASSKGGGPYEKLFFGSGTQLSVL.

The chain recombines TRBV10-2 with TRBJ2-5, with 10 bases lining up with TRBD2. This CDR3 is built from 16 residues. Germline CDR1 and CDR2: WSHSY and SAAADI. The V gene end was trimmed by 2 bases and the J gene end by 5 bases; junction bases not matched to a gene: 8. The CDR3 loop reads CASSEMTSGSGETQYF. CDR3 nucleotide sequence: TGCGCCAGCAGTGAGATGACTAGCGGGTCGGGGGAGACCCAGTACTTC.